These 4 T cell receptor beta chains share one sample of origin, sequenced in a study of long-term antiretroviral therapy in people with HIV. Runs used v3.0 of the immunoSEQ assay and were done at survey level. Profiled with immunoSEQ multiplex PCR; TCRdb holds only in-frame clones, not every one. Altogether 20,000 to 30,000 clones are present, about 85% being singletons, with the ten largest covering roughly 9%. The sequencing here drew on unsorted PBMCs, taken 2.3 years after starting antiretroviral therapy. These receptors were collected from a middle-aged man with HIV.

V is TRBV12-5 and J is TRBJ1-1; D is uncertain. CDR3 length: 13 residues. Germline V gives CDR1 LGHNT, CDR2 FRNRAP. Trimming took 3 bases from V and 0 from J, leaving 5 bases between them. As DNA, the CDR3 is TGTGCTAGTGGTTTTGAGGTGAACACTGAAGCTTTCTTT. Residues: CASGFEVNTEAFF.

CDR3 bases: TGTGCCAGCAGTTACTCTAAAGGGTACGCGTACGAGCAGTACTTC. Encoded protein: CASSYSKGYAYEQYF. The chain is built from TRBV6-5 and TRBJ2-7; D is unresolved. This CDR3 is built from 15 residues. The germline gives CDR1 MNHEY, CDR2 SVGAGI. The V gene lost 0 bases and the J gene lost 4 bases, with 13 bases spanning the gap.

This clone was detected only a few times. CDR3 sequence: CASSFGTGGEAFF. DNA of the CDR3: TGTGCCAGCAGCTTCGGGACAGGGGGTGAAGCTTTCTTT. The rearrangement joins TRBV5-6 to TRBJ1-1; 11 bases match TRBD1. This CDR3 is built from 13 residues. Germline CDR1 SGHDT, CDR2 YYEEEE. Trimming took 2 bases from V and 7 from J; bases not matched to a gene: 1.

This rearrangement joins TRBV27 to TRBJ1-1; TRBD1 might be the D (5 bases). Germline-derived CDR1 and CDR2 are MNHEY and SMNVEV (reference sequence). V lost 5 bases and J lost 2, with 15 bases in between. CDR3 length: 15 residues. The DNA for the CDR3 is TGTGCCAGCAGTCCGTACCGGGGGGTTAACACTGAAGCTTTCTTT. It translates to CASSPYRGVNTEAFF.